This TCR beta chain was identified during a study of CD8+CD57+ T cells in acquired aplastic anemia. Study-wide background: Recorded DNA amounts for sorted CD4+ and CD8+ cells had an average of about 3.5 ug.

Both TCR beta VDJ combination and CDR3 sequence profiling were carried out. Genomic DNA was the template for this profiling. TCRdb redid the calling of the reads with MiXCR, one entry per CDR3 protein. The sample lists tens of thousands of distinct CDR3 sequences; less than 60% were seen once. This clonotype has just a few counts. V lost 2 bases to trimming and J lost 2 bases, with 8 bases between them. The CDR3 extends over 14 amino acids. CDR1 is SNHLY and CDR2 is FYNNEI in the germline V gene. The receptor was isolated from a human donor in good health, serving as a control. The sequencing input was sorted CD4+, CD8+, or CD8+CD57+ T cells (not recorded which) from PBMCs. The chain recombines TRBV2 with TRBJ2-3, with D uncertain. The CDR3 loop is CASSERQNTDTQYF. The CDR3 bases are TGTGCCAGCAGTGAACGCCAGAACACAGATACGCAGTATTTT. Full variable domain (remainder filled in from reference TRBV2 and TRBJ2-3): EPEVTQTPSHQVTQMGQEVILRCVPISNHLYFYWYRQILGQKVEFLVSFYNNEISEKSEIFDDQFSVERPDGSNFTLKIRSTKLEDSAMYFCASSERQNTDTQYFGPGTRLTVL.